The entry that follows covers one T cell receptor (beta chain) sequence. This receptor's antigen is unknown. There are no base qualities to consult, and no much larger clone falls within one base. A patient counted as having stable Graves' hyperthyroidism if no progression to ophthalmopathy occurred over 18 months of follow-up. Hyperthyroidism patients were newly diagnosed, had a disease duration of under 2 months, and were aged 18 to 65 years. Any patient with an uncontrolled infection, another autoimmune disease, pregnancy or lactation was excluded. Diagnoses were based on clinical symptoms, serum thyroxine and TRAb, thyroid ultrasound and orbital computed tomography. Ficoll-Paque density gradient centrifugation was used to isolate PBMCs from about 10 ml of fresh peripheral blood. Total RNA was extracted with Trizol reagent, and quality was checked on an Agilent 2100 Bioanalyzer. The sample originates from a study of T cells in Graves' hyperthyroidism and ophthalmopathy (dated by TCRdb to between 2018 and 2021). Notes on the research overall: Peripheral blood samples were taken at the time of initial diagnosis, prior to any treatment. In addition, the study compared T-cell repertoires in thyroid tissue and in blood from several Graves' hyperthyroidism patients. The paper describes TCR Vbeta CDR3 sequencing of 130 to 150 peripheral blood samples, made up of about 40 ophthalmopathy patients, roughly 72 hyperthyroidism patients and 17 progressor patients. Prospective prediction of ophthalmopathy was tested in an independent validation cohort of some 20 hyperthyroidism patients and some 17 patients who later progressed to ophthalmopathy. The 95 to 100 discovery patients were randomly divided into training and test sets at a 7:3 ratio. Once sampling was done, hyperthyroidism patients were given methimazole at a starting dose of 30 mg daily, whereas ophthalmopathy patients were given high-dose intravenous methylprednisolone. To identify distinguishing TCR V-J signatures, a discovery cohort of about 100 patients was used, comprising approximately 40 with Graves' ophthalmopathy and some 60 with stable Graves' hyperthyroidism. Results the study describes overall, beyond this receptor: Sample size was not statistically predetermined, and investigators were not blinded to group allocation. Most expanded thyroid clonotypes (frequency above 0.001) were also found in blood, which suggests that blood repertoires may mirror thyroid immune responses. In validation, the model predicted progression to ophthalmopathy a median of approximately 6.6 months before onset, with over 55% sensitivity and 72.22% specificity. In cross-validation, a model built on a 13 V-J signature told ophthalmopathy apart from stable hyperthyroidism with 85% to 90% sensitivity and approximately 81% specificity, and in testing the same model reached 80%/75%.

Amplification of TCR beta CDR3 regions was carried out from RNA transcripts. The TCR CDR3 was subjected to a first round of RT-PCR using the HTBI primer set and the Qiagen OneStep RT-PCR kit. Libraries were constructed in a second round of multiplex PCR, after which size selection and purification were performed. The libraries were sequenced on an Illumina HiSeq2000 using paired-end 100 bp reads. On the study's bioinformatics: SOAPnuke was used to process the raw data, removing reads that contained adapters or uncalled bases, had a mean Phred below 15, or lacked an exact match to the constant primer or identifier. High-quality paired reads were merged using COPE v1.2.5, and each unique nucleotide sequence was defined as a clonotype. MiTCR v1.1 was used to align the clonotypes against IMGT TRBV, TRBD and TRBJ reference segments. The analysis included only V-J combinations with a frequency above 0.0001, which together covered around 99% of the repertoires. The TCS score was defined as the ratio of F50 (clonal expansion) to E x V (chaos), calculated using BLOSUM62-based TCRdist between CDR3 peptides within each V-J. Welch's t-statistics and random forest reduced 500 to 550 V-J features to 10 to 15, which were used in a naive Bayes classifier (R e1071). TCRdb reworked the public reads: Q25 trimming with fastp, MiXCR clone assembly, productive beta chains retained. CDR3 protein duplicates are merged, each entry listing the most common genes and DNA. TCRdb, not the original authors, processed these V and J calls. For this sample there are 380,000 or so distinct CDR3 sequences; about 15% appear just once. Together, the top ten hold around 25% of the sample.

The source material was blood. The TCR originated in a woman aged 25 to 45 with Graves' hyperthyroidism.

The CDR3 region: CASSFQGRGTGELFF. In nucleotides, the sequence is TGTGCCAGCAGTTTTCAAGGGAGAGGGACCGGGGAGCTGTTTTTT. The V and J segments used are TRBV12-3 or TRBV12-4 and TRBJ2-2, with TRBD2 tentatively as D gene (5 bases match). V is cut by 3 bases and J by 5 bases, and the space between the germline ends is 13 bases. Reading from cysteine to phenylalanine, the CDR3 counts 15 amino acids. Solely the CDR3 DNA is kept, with 45 bases framed from the first base.